These T cell receptor beta chains were read from a single sample in a study of blood T cell repertoires in COVID-19. Generated by immunoSEQ multiplex PCR, the TCRdb table keeps only in-frame clones and is missing some. This sample has 400,000 to 550,000 clones, with about 90% found just once. Sequencing input: PBMCs or T cells enriched from blood (not recorded which). All receptors derive from a woman under 30 with acute COVID-19. Both conserved end residues are part of each CDR3. The order of the fields is J gene, clone size, V gene, D gene, CDR3 protein, CDR3 DNA. D genes are given only for firm matches. Part of the rows lack a size; the others show once, few, many or a class for expanded clones.

TRBJ1-2,few,TRBV2,.,CASRSENYGYTF,TGTGCCAGCAGGTCCGAGAACTATGGCTACACCTTC
TRBJ1-3,.,TRBV7-2,.,CASSFSGTSSGNTIYF,TGTGCCAGCAGTTTTAGCGGGACGAGCTCTGGAAACACCATATATTTT
TRBJ1-4,.,TRBV6-5,.,CASRQGMREKLFF,TGTGCCAGCAGACAGGGAATGAGGGAAAAACTGTTTTTT
TRBJ1-1,.,TRBV5-1,.,CASSFSAGTEAFF,TGCGCCAGCAGCTTTTCAGCGGGAACTGAAGCTTTCTTT
TRBJ1-1,once,TRBV28,.,CASPPTREAFF,TGTGCCAGCCCCCCCACACGAGAAGCTTTCTTT
TRBJ1-2,few,TRBV28,TRBD1,CASSFPMGQGAPGYTF,TGTGCCAGCAGTTTTCCAATGGGACAGGGGGCGCCGGGCTACACCTTC
TRBJ2-3,.,TRBV25-1,.,CASSEGQGSTDTQYF,TGTGCCAGCAGTGAAGGACAAGGAAGCACAGATACGCAGTATTTT
TRBJ2-5,.,TRBV7-9,TRBD1,CASSFNPQGAKETQYF,TGTGCCAGCAGCTTTAACCCGCAGGGGGCCAAAGAGACCCAGTACTTC
TRBJ1-2,.,TRBV29-1,.,CSVQGRGGYTF,TGCAGCGTTCAGGGTCGTGGGGGCTACACCTTC
TRBJ2-7,few,TRBV10-3,TRBD1,CAIKGQGAYEQYF,TGTGCCATCAAGGGACAGGGGGCTTACGAGCAGTACTTC
TRBJ1-2,.,TRBV3-1/TRBV3-2,.,CASSQDPGNYGYTF,TGTGCCAGCAGCCAAGACCCGGGGAACTATGGCTACACCTTC
TRBJ1-4,few,TRBV18,.,CASSSIGGLNEKLFF,TGTGCCAGCTCCTCTATTGGCGGACTTAATGAAAAACTGTTTTTT
TRBJ1-5,few,TRBV2,.,CASMREGETNQPQHF,TGTGCCAGCATGAGGGAGGGGGAAACCAATCAGCCCCAGCATTTT
TRBJ1-3,.,TRBV28,.,CASSSTRSGNTIYF,TGTGCCAGCAGTTCGACACGCTCTGGAAACACCATATATTTT
TRBJ1-2,.,TRBV6-6,.,CASSITGAVAYGYTF,TGTGCCAGCAGTATAACAGGAGCCGTCGCCTATGGCTACACCTTC
TRBJ1-1,few,TRBV7-6,.,CASSLARGSPNTEAFF,TGTGCCAGCAGCTTAGCTAGAGGATCGCCGAACACTGAAGCTTTCTTT
TRBJ2-5,.,TRBV5-1,.,CASSLAGSASQETQYF,TGCGCCAGCAGCTTGGCCGGGTCGGCATCCCAAGAGACCCAGTACTTC
TRBJ1-1,.,TRBV5-4,.,CASSSGGRSTNTEAFF,TGTGCCAGCAGCTCGGGAGGGAGATCTACAAACACTGAAGCTTTCTTT
TRBJ2-2,.,TRBV18,TRBD1,CASSLSTPGQSTGELFF,TGTGCCAGCTCACTAAGTACCCCGGGACAGTCAACCGGGGAGCTGTTTTTT
TRBJ2-7,.,TRBV29-1,.,CSVTYSYEQYF,TGCAGCGTAACCTATTCCTACGAGCAGTACTTC
TRBJ2-1,.,TRBV10-3,TRBD1,CAISETGGLEQFF,TGTGCCATCAGTGAGACAGGGGGCCTGGAGCAGTTCTTC
TRBJ2-1,.,TRBV7-9,TRBD2,CASSETSGVDNEQFF,TGTGCCAGCAGCGAGACTAGCGGGGTCGACAATGAGCAGTTCTTC
TRBJ1-1,.,TRBV5-1,TRBD1,CASSGQGVAEAFF,TGCGCCAGCAGCGGACAGGGTGTCGCTGAAGCTTTCTTT
TRBJ2-3,.,TRBV5-5,TRBD2,CASSPGGWEGPQDTQYF,TGTGCCAGCAGCCCCGGTGGGTGGGAGGGCCCTCAAGATACGCAGTATTTT
TRBJ2-3,.,TRBV10-3,.,CAISEAEAYTDTQYF,TGTGCCATCAGTGAAGCTGAGGCGTACACAGATACGCAGTATTTT
TRBJ1-2,.,TRBV4-1,.,CASSQGSGSDGYTF,TGCGCCAGCAGCCAAGGTTCGGGGTCTGATGGCTACACCTTC
TRBJ2-1,once,TRBV7-2,TRBD2,CASSLGLAGGPGEQFF,TGTGCCAGCAGCTTAGGGCTAGCGGGAGGGCCGGGTGAGCAGTTCTTC
TRBJ2-5,.,TRBV7-2,.,CASSLWVGPQETQYF,TGTGCCAGCAGCTTATGGGTGGGCCCCCAAGAGACCCAGTACTTC
TRBJ2-7,.,TRBV7-8,.,CASSSDSGSNEQYF,TGTGCCAGCAGCTCAGATAGTGGGAGCAACGAGCAGTACTTC
TRBJ1-2,.,TRBV29-1,TRBD1,CSVASGQGKAGYTF,TGCAGCGTTGCGAGCGGACAGGGTAAGGCTGGCTACACCTTC
TRBJ2-1,.,TRBV7-2,.,CASSLGRTDNEQFF,TGTGCCAGCAGCTTAGGACGGACAGACAATGAGCAGTTCTTC
TRBJ1-2,.,TRBV25-1,.,CASSEYPGDGYTF,TGTGCCAGCAGTGAATATCCAGGGGACGGCTACACCTTC
TRBJ2-5,.,TRBV7-9,TRBD1,CATGQRQETQYF,TGTGCCACGGGACAGAGGCAAGAGACCCAGTACTTC
TRBJ2-1,.,TRBV10-2,.,CASSGTERYNEQFF,TGCGCCAGCAGTGGGACAGAGCGATACAATGAGCAGTTCTTC
TRBJ1-6,.,TRBV7-9,.,CASSLGLAPLHF,TGTGCCAGCAGCTTAGGATTAGCACCCCTCCACTTT
TRBJ2-2,.,TRBV27,.,CASSSGVDTGELFF,TGTGCCAGCAGTTCGGGGGTAGACACCGGGGAGCTGTTTTTT
TRBJ2-2,.,TRBV6-4,.,CASSARGELFF,TGTGCCAGCAGTGCTAGAGGGGAGCTGTTTTTT
TRBJ2-7,.,TRBV29-1,.,CSARPGRKSYEQYF,TGCAGCGCCCGGCCGGGGAGGAAATCCTACGAGCAGTACTTC
TRBJ1-5,.,TRBV30,.,CAWSPTREGQPQHF,TGTGCCTGGAGCCCCACCAGGGAAGGTCAGCCCCAGCATTTT
TRBJ1-1,.,TRBV5-4,.,CASSFKGGTEAFF,TGTGCCAGCAGCTTTAAGGGCGGGACTGAAGCTTTCTTT
TRBJ2-3,.,TRBV2,.,CASRTGTQGDTQYF,TGTGCCAGCAGGACAGGGACTCAGGGGGATACGCAGTATTTT
TRBJ1-5,.,TRBV6-2/TRBV6-3,.,CASSYSGWENQPQHF,TGTGCCAGCAGTTACAGTGGGTGGGAGAATCAGCCCCAGCATTTT
TRBJ2-2,.,TRBV9,TRBD2,CASSGGLAETGELFF,TGTGCCAGCAGCGGGGGACTAGCGGAGACCGGGGAGCTGTTTTTT
TRBJ2-7,.,TRBV9,TRBD1,CASSPRQGATSEQYF,TGTGCCAGCAGCCCGAGACAGGGGGCGACTAGCGAGCAGTACTTC
TRBJ1-5,.,TRBV30,.,CAWNPGSSRGQPQHF,TGTGCCTGGAACCCTGGCAGCTCCCGGGGTCAGCCCCAGCATTTT
TRBJ1-3,.,TRBV6-5,.,CASSSRQVGNTIYF,TGTGCCAGCAGTTCCCGACAGGTTGGGAACACCATATATTTT